This T cell receptor beta chain was captured by sequencing in a study of shared clonotypes between healthy human individuals. Broader study findings: Unshared clonotypes carried lower generation probabilities than those common to all four donors.

The data were produced by immunoSEQ multiplex PCR, yet TCRdb's version contains in-frame clones alone and is incomplete. This table holds hundreds of thousands of clones, under 80% found once. As concerns this clone: No antigen is known for it.

Partitioning of CD4+ cells yielded a CD45RA+ naive subset and a CD45RA-negative memory subset. Germline V gives CDR1 MNHNS, CDR2 SASEGT. V was clipped by 6 bases and J by 2 bases, with 16 bases between them. This CDR3 contains 15 residues. Sequenced: memory CD4+ T cells sorted from blood. The subset denotes: CD45RA-negative fraction. The chain combines TRBV6-1 with TRBJ1-2; tentatively, D is TRBD1 (5 bases). The receptor was derived from a woman under 40 in good health. The CDR3 coding sequence is TGTGCCAGCAGGACCGACAGAACTCTAAACTATGGCTACACCTTC. It codes for CASRTDRTLNYGYTF.